These 17 T cell receptor beta chains originate from one sample sequenced in a study of cytomegalovirus exposure and HLA in healthy donors. PCR used 60 Vbeta primers and 13 Jbeta primers. Assay used: immunoSEQ multiplex PCR; TCRdb lists only in-frame clones, some missing. The sample lists about 160,000 clones; 65% to 80% were seen once. Sequenced material: PBMCs. The receptor source for this set is a man in his forties in good health and CMV-seronegative.

The V and J genes are TRBV6-6 and TRBJ2-7, with TRBD1 identical over 7 bases. In germline, CDR1 is MNHNY, CDR2 SVGAGI (reference sequence). This CDR3 has 12 residues. The V and J ends lost 8 bases and 4 bases, in that order; junction bases with no gene match: 5. CDR3 bases: TGTGCCAGCGCTGAGGGGGCTTACGAGCAGTACTTC. As protein: CASAEGAYEQYF.

The genes are TRBV27 and TRBJ2-7, with unresolved D. The V end lost 2 bases, the J end lost 1 base, and 6 bases lay between the germline ends. Germline V CDR1 and CDR2: MNHEY, SMNVEV (reference sequence). This CDR3 has 13 residues. The CDR3 bases are TGTGCCAGCAGTTTAATACAGTCCTACGAGCAGTACTTC. It yields the protein CASSLIQSYEQYF.

The gene calls are TRBV5-4 and TRBJ2-2, with 13 bases aligning to TRBD2. The CDR3 spans 16 residues. Germline V gives CDR1 SGHNT, CDR2 YYREEE (reference sequence). Trimming removed 3 bases from V and 6 bases from J; junction bases left unmatched: 5. CDR3 sequence: CASSSVTSGRPGELFF. CDR3 nucleotides: TGTGCCAGCAGCTCCGTGACTAGCGGGAGGCCCGGGGAGCTGTTTTTT.

This clone was recorded once. The chain recombines TRBV6-5 with TRBJ2-2; weak D call: TRBD1 (6 bases). V shed 5 bases and J shed 6 bases, with 10 bases lying between them. This CDR3 is built from 13 residues. Germline V lookup: CDR1 MNHEY, CDR2 SVGAGI. CDR3 DNA sequence: TGTGCCAGCAGTCCCAGGGGCCCCGGGGAGCTGTTTTTT. Its translation is CASSPRGPGELFF.

The rearrangement uses TRBV15 and TRBJ2-1; 8 positions match TRBD2. After removal of 5 bases from V and 6 bases from J, the junction contained 9 bases not matched to a gene. The CDR3 is 15 residues long. Germline loops: CDR1 LNHNV, CDR2 YYDKDF (reference sequence). In DNA, the CDR3 is TGTGCCACCAGCCCTCGAGGAGGGACTAGCAATGAGCAGTTCTTC. Amino acids: CATSPRGGTSNEQFF.

The chain recombines TRBV18 with TRBJ2-3; TRBD2 matches 13 bases. The CDR3 runs to 18 residues. The J segment lost 6 bases and the V segment lost 3 bases, leaving 12 bases of the junction unmatched. Germline CDR1 is KGHSH and CDR2 is LQKENI. DNA of the CDR3: TGTGCCAGCTCACCGACTACCGGGACTAGCGGGACCGTGGATACGCAGTATTTT. It codes for CASSPTTGTSGTVDTQYF.

This chain uses TRBV6-5 with TRBJ2-7; a weak D match, TRBD1 (6 bases). This CDR3 comprises 13 residues. V lost 6 bases, J lost 3 bases, and 12 bases lay in between. Germline V gene lookup returns CDR1 MNHEY and CDR2 SVGAGI. For the CDR3, the DNA is TGTGCCAGCAGCCCCGGGACACGCTACGAGCAGTACTTC. The encoded protein is CASSPGTRYEQYF.

The V and J genes are TRBV29-1 and TRBJ2-5; 7 positions agree with TRBD1. This CDR3 has 13 residues. Germline-derived CDR1 and CDR2 are SQVTM and ANQGSEA. With V trimmed by 0 bases and J by 5 bases, 3 bases remained unmatched. Here the CDR3 reads CSVEEGRGETQYF. The CDR3 nucleotides are TGCAGCGTTGAAGAGGGCAGGGGGGAGACCCAGTACTTC. Full variable domain (rest looked up from reference TRBV29-1 and TRBJ2-5): SAVISQKPSRDICQRGTSLTIQCQVDSQVTMMFWYRQQPGQSLTLIATANQGSEATYESGFVIDKFPISRPNLTFSTLTVSNMSPEDSSIYLCSVEEGRGETQYFGPGTRLLVL.

With regard to this clone: Relative to the germline gene, one junction end is altered; a read error may explain this. The CDR3 region is CATRTPGQGENSQYF. The CDR3 nucleotides read TGTGCCACCAGAACACCGGGACAGGGGGAAAACAGTCAGTACTTC. This chain joins TRBV19 and TRBJ2-4, with 11 nucleotides matching TRBD1. Germline V gene lookup returns CDR1 LNHDA and CDR2 SQIVND (reference sequence). The CDR3 runs to 15 residues.

The chain has TRBV19 and TRBJ1-4, with 9 positions matching TRBD1. CDR3 length: 15 residues. CDR1 and CDR2 from the germline V gene are LNHDA and SQIVND (reference sequence). J was trimmed by 10 bases and V by 8 bases; bases with no gene match: 14. The CDR3 sequence: CASSVTPGQGRKLFF. The CDR3 coding sequence is TGTGCCAGTTCCGTCACGCCGGGACAGGGAAGAAAACTGTTTTTT. The full variable domain, its missing parts supplied by reference TRBV19 and TRBJ1-4, is DGGITQSPKYLFRKEGQNVTLSCEQNLNHDAMYWYRQDPGQGLRLIYYSQIVNDFQKGDIAEGYSVSREKKESFPLTVTSAQKNPTAFYLCASSVTPGQGRKLFFGSGTQLSVL.

The chain carries TRBV7-2 and TRBJ2-7; TRBD2 aligns across 12 bases. CDR3 length equals 16 residues. Germline V gene lookup returns CDR1 SGHTA and CDR2 FQGNSA. Trimming cost V 1 base and J 3 bases; bases outside gene matches: 4. The CDR3 coding sequence is TGTGCCAGCAGCTTAGATGCGGGACTAGCGGGCTACGAGCAGTACTTC. It specifies CASSLDAGLAGYEQYF. The entire variable domain, with the rest obtained from reference TRBV7-2 and TRBJ2-7, is as follows: GAGVSQSPSNKVTEKGKDVELRCDPISGHTALYWYRQSLGQGLEFLIYFQGNSAPDKSGLPSDRFSAERTGGSVSTLTIQRTQQEDSAVYLCASSLDAGLAGYEQYFGPGTRLTVT.

The rearrangement joins TRBV7-2 to TRBJ2-1; 7 nucleotides align to TRBD2. After removal of 2 bases from V and 3 bases from J, the junction contained 13 bases not matched to a gene. Germline lookup yields CDR1 SGHTA and CDR2 FQGNSA. The CDR3 consists of 18 residues. The DNA of the CDR3 is TGTGCCAGCAGCTTATTTAGCGGGTCCACTGGGGGCTACAATGAGCAGTTCTTC. It translates to CASSLFSGSTGGYNEQFF.

The V gene is TRBV2, the J gene TRBJ1-2; tentative D call: TRBD1 (5 bases). The germline gives CDR1 SNHLY, CDR2 FYNNEI. Trimming took 2 bases from V and 2 from J, leaving 12 bases between them. The CDR3 contains 15 residues. The CDR3, as DNA: TGTGCCAGCAGTGAATCCGGAGGGGCCAACTATGGCTACACCTTC. Translating it yields CASSESGGANYGYTF.

The chain has TRBV5-1 and TRBJ2-1; TRBD1 matches 8 bases. The CDR3 consists of 17 residues. The germline V gene encodes CDR1 SGHRS and CDR2 YFSETQ. Trimming cost V 4 bases and J 6 bases; bases outside gene matches: 15. The CDR3 here is CASSRARGQIYANEQFF. In DNA form, the CDR3 reads TGCGCCAGCAGCCGAGCCAGGGGGCAAATTTACGCCAATGAGCAGTTCTTC.

This sequence joins TRBV28 and TRBJ1-2; 8 bases are shared with TRBD1. In germline, CDR1 is MDHEN, CDR2 SYDVKM. Trimming removed 5 bases from V and 8 bases from J; junction bases left unmatched: 7. This CDR3 is built from 13 residues. CDR3 sequence (DNA): TGTGCCAGCAGTACGGACAGGGTCTGGGGCTACACCTTC. Its translation is CASSTDRVWGYTF.

The gene calls are TRBV7-9 and TRBJ2-5; D is unresolved. This CDR3 region has 14 residues. The V gene's germline CDR1 is SEHNR and CDR2 FQNEAQ (reference sequence). Trimming stripped 1 base from V and 0 bases from J, with 6 bases between. The CDR3 region has the DNA TGTGCCAGCAGCTTAGGCGTATACCAAGAGACCCAGTACTTC. Translating gives CASSLGVYQETQYF. Variable domain in full (rest from reference TRBV7-9 and TRBJ2-5): DTGVSQNPRHKITKRGQNVTFRCDPISEHNRLYWYRQTLGQGPEFLTYFQNEAQLEKSRLLSDRFSAERPKGSFSTLEIQRTEQGDSAMYLCASSLGVYQETQYFGPGTRLLVL.

DNA for the CDR3: TGTGCCAGTAGTATCTTGTCGGGAGGAGTCTCCTACAATGAGCAGTTCTTC. Its protein product is CASSILSGGVSYNEQFF. The chain couples TRBV19 to TRBJ2-1, with 7 bases lining up with TRBD2. Germline V gene data show CDR1 as LNHDA and CDR2 as SQIVND (reference sequence). Losses at the gene ends were 3 bases for V and 0 bases for J; bases not matched to a gene: 8. The CDR3 contains 17 residues.